The 23 T cell receptor beta chains below were found in one sample sequenced in a study of shared clonotypes between healthy human individuals. Naive CD8 cells comprised CD45RO-negative, CCR7-positively selected cells, excluding terminally differentiated effector memory CD45RA+ cells. Only in-frame clones appear in the TCRdb table, and some are missing; sequencing was by immunoSEQ multiplex PCR. Of around 2,100,000 clones in the sample, 85% to 95% are singletons; the top ten hold less than 1.5%. The sample was naive CD8+ T cells sorted from blood. These receptors came from a man between 18 and 29 years old in good health.

This clone was seen a single time. The J gene is TRBJ2-7, the V gene TRBV9, with TRBD1 matching 8 bases. The germline V gene encodes CDR1 SGDLS and CDR2 YYNGEE. V trimming: 0 bases; J trimming: 3 bases; junction bases outside the gene matches: 2. CDR3 length equals 14 residues. This chain's CDR3 is CASSVETGGYEQYF. CDR3 nucleotide sequence: TGTGCCAGCAGCGTAGAAACAGGGGGCTACGAGCAGTACTTC.

The chain couples TRBV6-5 to TRBJ1-6; no clear D gene. Germline V gene sequence: CDR1 MNHEY, CDR2 SVGAGI. Trimming took off 0 bases at V and 6 bases at J, with 6 bases between the two ends. The CDR3 covers 14 residues. Here the CDR3 reads CASSYSGFNSPLHF. The DNA for the CDR3 is TGTGCCAGCAGTTACTCGGGGTTTAATTCACCCCTCCACTTT.

With regard to this clone: Other DNA sequences within the sample encode an identical CDR3. J is TRBJ2-5 and V is TRBV5-4; 8 positions match TRBD1. Germline V CDR1 and CDR2: SGHNT, YYREEE (reference sequence). J gave up 5 bases and V 2 bases, and 5 bases lay outside the gene matches. This CDR3 contains 14 residues. CDR3 coding DNA: TGTGCCAGCAGCTTCTCAGGGGGCCTGGAGACCCAGTACTTC. Protein: CASSFSGGLETQYF.

CDR3 DNA: TGTGCCAGTAGTGGGCTAGCGGGAAAAAATGAGCAGTTCTTC. Residues: CASSGLAGKNEQFF. The genes are TRBV19 and TRBJ2-1, with 9 positions matching TRBD2. Trimming took 5 bases from V and 7 from J; bases not matched to a gene: 6. Germline-derived CDR1 and CDR2 are LNHDA and SQIVND (reference sequence). The CDR3 runs 14 residues.

A note on this clone: The same CDR3 is also encoded by other DNA sequences in this sample. CDR3 in amino acids: CASSQGRGTGYEQYF. CDR3 DNA sequence: TGCGCCAGCAGCCAAGGGAGGGGGACAGGCTACGAGCAGTACTTC. The J gene is TRBJ2-7, the V gene TRBV4-3; 8 nucleotides line up with TRBD1. Germline V gene sequence: CDR1 LGHNA, CDR2 YSLEER. With 1 base clipped from V and 3 bases from J, the junction kept 5 bases outside the gene matches. This CDR3 region has 15 residues.

This clone was seen just once. At one of its ends the junction is not consistent with the germline gene, which may arise from a read error. The chain carries TRBV7-7 and TRBJ1-5; TRBD1 matches 8 bases. Germline V gene data show CDR1 as SSHAT and CDR2 as FNYEAQ (reference sequence). This CDR3 has 17 amino acids. This chain's CDR3 is CASSFPIGTGWNQPQHF. DNA of the CDR3: TGTGCTAGCAGCTTCCCCATAGGGACAGGTTGGAATCAGCCCCAGCATTTT.

The chain uses TRBV5-1 and TRBJ2-3, with a weak D call TRBD1 (6 bases). The germline CDR1 and CDR2 sequences are SGHRS and YFSETQ. Trimming cost V 4 bases and J 0 bases, with 12 bases left between them. The CDR3 spans 15 residues. The CDR3 DNA is TGCGCCAGCAGCAGGACAGTAGCTAGCACAGATACGCAGTATTTT. It codes for CASSRTVASTDTQYF.

This rearrangement joins TRBV27 to TRBJ2-7, with D unresolved. Germline-derived CDR1 and CDR2 are MNHEY and SMNVEV (reference sequence). CDR3 length: 13 amino acids. V was shortened by 5 bases and J by 1 base, with 9 bases between the two germline ends. The CDR3 loop is CASSAFASYEQYF. For the CDR3, the DNA is TGTGCCAGCAGTGCTTTTGCGTCCTACGAGCAGTACTTC.

The chain combines TRBV7-9 with TRBJ2-5; possibly TRBD1 for D (7 bases). Germline V lookup: CDR1 SEHNR, CDR2 FQNEAQ (reference sequence). There are 15 residues in the CDR3. V was pared by 4 bases and J by 2 bases, with 14 bases between. CDR3 nucleotides: TGTGCCAGCAGCTCGGAGGGGACAGATCAAGAGACCCAGTACTTC. This codes for CASSSEGTDQETQYF.

The V gene is TRBV5-4, the J gene TRBJ2-3; 11 bases agree with TRBD2. Trimming cost V 0 bases and J 0 bases; bases outside gene matches: 6. The CDR3 contains 18 residues. The germline V gene encodes CDR1 SGHNT and CDR2 YYREEE (reference sequence). This chain's CDR3 is CASSLGLAGTYSTDTQYF. CDR3 DNA: TGTGCCAGCAGCTTGGGACTAGCGGGGACCTATAGCACAGATACGCAGTATTTT.

V is TRBV10-3 and J is TRBJ1-1; 7 nucleotides agree with TRBD1. After removal of 0 bases from V and 3 bases from J, the junction contained 4 bases not matched to a gene. The germline CDR1 and CDR2 sequences are ENHRY and SYGVKD. This CDR3 has 15 residues. The DNA for the CDR3 is TGTGCCATCAGTGAGTCTCGACAGGGCTACACTGAAGCTTTCTTT. Its translation is CAISESRQGYTEAFF.

The chain has TRBV4-1 and TRBJ1-3; tentative D call: TRBD1 (6 bases). CDR1 and CDR2 (germline): MGHRA, YSYEKL. The CDR3 is 16 residues long. Trimming removed 2 bases at V and 0 bases at J, with 11 bases between. CDR3 nucleotide sequence: TGCGCCAGCAGCCAATTAGGGGGATTCTCTGGAAACACCATATATTTT. Translated, it gives CASSQLGGFSGNTIYF.

This clone was seen more than once but under ten times. The chain couples TRBV5-5 to TRBJ1-5; no definite D call. There are 13 residues in the CDR3. Trimming took 5 bases from V and 4 from J, leaving 10 bases between them. The germline gives CDR1 SGHKS, CDR2 YYEKEE (reference sequence). The DNA for the CDR3 is TGTGCCAGCAGAGAGTGGCTTAATCAGCCCCAGCATTTT. This codes for CASREWLNQPQHF. Full variable domain (missing parts from reference TRBV5-5 and TRBJ1-5): DAGVTQSPTHLIKTRGQQVTLRCSPISGHKSVSWYQQVLGQGPQFIFQYYEKEERGRGNFPDRFSARQFPNYSSELNVNALLLGDSALYLCASREWLNQPQHFGDGTRLSIL.

The chain carries TRBV6-5 and TRBJ2-7; 9 bases line up with TRBD1. The CDR3 has 16 amino acids. J gave up 4 bases and V 2 bases, and 9 bases lay outside the gene matches. Germline V gene sequence: CDR1 MNHEY, CDR2 SVGAGI. The CDR3 DNA reads as TGTGCCAGCAGTTACGAGGGGACAGGGACTCAGTACGAGCAGTACTTC. Amino acids: CASSYEGTGTQYEQYF.

The CDR3 loop reads CASSLGSGRPQHF. The CDR3 DNA is TGTGCCAGCAGTTTAGGCTCAGGGAGGCCCCAGCATTTT. The chain recombines TRBV27 with TRBJ1-5; D might be TRBD1 (5 bases). The CDR3 extends over 13 amino acids. Germline-derived CDR1 and CDR2 are MNHEY and SMNVEV (reference sequence). Deletions cut 2 bases from V and 9 bases from J, with 11 bases between.

This clone appeared once. Other DNA sequences of this sample code for an identical CDR3. V is TRBV6-5 and J is TRBJ2-7; D not certain. Germline CDR1 and CDR2: MNHEY and SVGAGI. The CDR3 has 13 amino acids. Trimming removed 3 bases at V and 2 bases at J, with 8 bases between. The CDR3 DNA reads TGTGCCAGCAGTTATGGGTTACCCTACGAGCAGTACTTC. It yields the protein CASSYGLPYEQYF.

The rearrangement uses TRBV30 and TRBJ2-1; 9 bases map to TRBD2. The V segment lost 0 bases and the J segment 8 bases; nucleotides outside the gene matches: 11. Per the germline V gene, CDR1 is GTSNPN and CDR2 is SVGIG (reference sequence). The CDR3 is made up of 16 amino acids. The CDR3 loop is CAWSVPRSGRIYEQFF. The DNA for the CDR3 is TGTGCCTGGAGTGTCCCGAGGAGCGGGAGGATCTATGAGCAGTTCTTC.

V gene TRBV6-6 combines with J gene TRBJ2-2; D is ambiguous. The V and J ends lost 8 bases and 7 bases respectively, with 8 bases between them. The CDR3 consists of 11 residues. The germline CDR1 and CDR2 sequences are MNHNY and SVGAGI (reference sequence). CDR3 nucleotides: TGTGCCAGCCATTGGGGCGGGGAGCTGTTTTTT. This gives the protein CASHWGGELFF.

This chain uses TRBV4-1 with TRBJ2-1; no clear D gene. There are 15 residues in the CDR3. Germline V gene data show CDR1 as MGHRA and CDR2 as YSYEKL. V shed 1 base and J shed 5 bases, with 12 bases lying between them. As DNA, the CDR3 is TGCGCCAGCAGCCAAGTGTCCCTAATAAACAATGAGCAGTTCTTC. Its protein is CASSQVSLINNEQFF.

CDR3 loop: CSVLDTSNTGELFF. Here the CDR3 DNA reads TGCAGCGTGCTAGATACATCGAACACCGGGGAGCTGTTTTTT. This sequence joins TRBV29-1 and TRBJ2-2; D is unresolved. The CDR3 has 14 residues. Deletions cut 6 bases from V and 0 bases from J, with 11 bases between. Germline V gene lookup returns CDR1 SQVTM and CDR2 ANQGSEA.

The chain is built from TRBV30 and TRBJ1-6; 7 bases line up with TRBD1. The junction had 9 bases not matched to a gene; V was cut back by 2 bases and J by 8 bases. The CDR3 covers 15 residues. The V gene's germline CDR1 is GTSNPN and CDR2 SVGIG (reference sequence). The CDR3 DNA reads TGTGCCTGGAGTCCTACCAGACAGGGAGATTCACCCCTCCACTTT. Translating gives CAWSPTRQGDSPLHF.

The chain links TRBV6-6 to TRBJ2-2, with TRBD2 matching 9 bases. This CDR3 contains 15 residues. Germline V gene data show CDR1 as MNHNY and CDR2 as SVGAGI (reference sequence). Losses at the gene ends were 7 bases for V and 5 bases for J; bases not matched to a gene: 8. CDR3 sequence reads: CASNSVAGVTGELFF. The CDR3 DNA is TGTGCCAGCAATTCGGTAGCGGGAGTGACCGGGGAGCTGTTTTTT.

The chain uses TRBV27 and TRBJ2-7; TRBD1 matches 7 bases. The CDR3 is 14 amino acids. Germline V gene data show CDR1 as MNHEY and CDR2 as SMNVEV (reference sequence). V was clipped by 9 bases and J by 7 bases; unmatched bases: 15. This CDR3 reads CASKFMAGGQEQYF. The DNA for the CDR3 is TGTGCCAGTAAGTTTATGGCAGGGGGTCAAGAGCAGTACTTC.